Below, one T cell receptor beta chain is given with its context. TCRdb re-called the 5' RACE reads through MiXCR, storing one row per CDR3 protein. The data show 1.5 million to 2 million distinct CDR3 sequences, under 35% seen once. The CDR3 contains 15 residues. Trimming took off 1 base at V and 1 base at J, with 10 bases between the two ends. Germline V gene lookup returns CDR1 MGHRA and CDR2 YSYEKL. This specimen belongs to a study of identical twins. The sequence came from a newborn girl in good health. The chain has TRBV4-1 and TRBJ2-5; D call uncertain. Specimen: cord blood. CDR3 amino acids: CASSQGASSQETQYF. The CDR3 coding sequence is TGCGCCAGCAGCCAAGGGGCCAGCTCCCAAGAGACCCAGTACTTC.